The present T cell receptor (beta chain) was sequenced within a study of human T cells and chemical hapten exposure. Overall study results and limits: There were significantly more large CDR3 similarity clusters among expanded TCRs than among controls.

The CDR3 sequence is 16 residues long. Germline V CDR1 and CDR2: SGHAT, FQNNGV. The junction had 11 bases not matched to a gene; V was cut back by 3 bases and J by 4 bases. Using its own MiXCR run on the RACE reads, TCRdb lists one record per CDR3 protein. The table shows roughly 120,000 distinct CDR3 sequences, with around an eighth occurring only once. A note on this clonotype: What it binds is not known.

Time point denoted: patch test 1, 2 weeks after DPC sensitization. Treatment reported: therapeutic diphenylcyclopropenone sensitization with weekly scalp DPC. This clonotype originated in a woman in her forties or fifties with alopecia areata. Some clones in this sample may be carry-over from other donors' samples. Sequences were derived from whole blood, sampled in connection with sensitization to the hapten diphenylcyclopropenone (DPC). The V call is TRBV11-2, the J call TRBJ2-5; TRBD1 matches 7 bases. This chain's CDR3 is CASSFPETGQRETQYF. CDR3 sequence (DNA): TGTGCCAGCAGCTTCCCGGAGACAGGGCAGCGAGAGACCCAGTACTTC.